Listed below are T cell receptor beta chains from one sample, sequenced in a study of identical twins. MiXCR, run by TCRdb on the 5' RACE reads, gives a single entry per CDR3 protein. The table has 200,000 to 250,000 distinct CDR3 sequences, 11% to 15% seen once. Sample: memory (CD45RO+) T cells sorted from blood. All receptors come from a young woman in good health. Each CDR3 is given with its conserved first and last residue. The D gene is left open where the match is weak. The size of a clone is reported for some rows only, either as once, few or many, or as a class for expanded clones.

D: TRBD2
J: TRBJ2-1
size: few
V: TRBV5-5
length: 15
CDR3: CASSLPGLAGNEQFF
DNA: TGTGCCAGCAGCCTTCCGGGACTAGCGGGAAATGAGCAGTTCTTC

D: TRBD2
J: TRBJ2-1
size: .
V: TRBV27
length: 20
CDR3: CASSPGTTLLRLADYNEQFF
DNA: TGTGCCAGCAGCCCCGGGACTACGCTACTCCGACTAGCGGATTACAATGAGCAGTTCTTC

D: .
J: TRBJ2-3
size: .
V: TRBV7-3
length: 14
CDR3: CASSPPGSADTQYF
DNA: TGTGCCAGCAGCCCCCCGGGGAGCGCAGATACGCAGTATTTT

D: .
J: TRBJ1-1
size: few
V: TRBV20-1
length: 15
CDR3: CSASVAGLKTYEAFF
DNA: TGCAGTGCTAGTGTGGCGGGACTGAAGACGTACGAAGCTTTCTTT

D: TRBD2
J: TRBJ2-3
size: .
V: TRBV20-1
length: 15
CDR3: CSARGLAGGTDTQYF
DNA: TGCAGTGCTAGAGGACTAGCGGGAGGCACAGATACGCAGTATTTT

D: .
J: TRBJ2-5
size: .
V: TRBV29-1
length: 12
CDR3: CSVEVNQETQYF
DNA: TGCAGCGTTGAGGTCAACCAAGAGACCCAGTACTTC

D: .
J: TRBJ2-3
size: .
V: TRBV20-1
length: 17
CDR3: CSARDDFRDISTDTQYF
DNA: TGCAGTGCTAGAGATGATTTCCGGGACATTAGCACAGATACGCAGTATTTT

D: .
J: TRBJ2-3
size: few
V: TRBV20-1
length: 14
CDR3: CSAPLSGSTDTQYF
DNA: TGCAGTGCGCCTCTTAGCGGTAGCACAGATACGCAGTATTTT

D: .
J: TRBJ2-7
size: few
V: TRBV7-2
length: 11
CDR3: CASSSRGEQYF
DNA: TGTGCCAGCAGCTCGCGAGGGGAGCAGTACTTC

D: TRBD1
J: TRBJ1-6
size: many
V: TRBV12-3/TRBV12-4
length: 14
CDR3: CASRGTGEISPLHF
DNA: TGTGCCAGCAGGGGGACAGGGGAGATTTCACCCCTCCACTTT

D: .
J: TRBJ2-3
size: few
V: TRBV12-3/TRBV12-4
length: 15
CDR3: CASSPPGTSTDTQYF
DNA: TGTGCCAGCAGCCCCCCGGGAACTAGCACAGATACGCAGTATTTT

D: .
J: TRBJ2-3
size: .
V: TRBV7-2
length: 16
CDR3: CASSLFGGLSSDTQYF
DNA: TGTGCCAGCAGCTTATTTGGGGGGCTGTCGTCAGATACGCAGTATTTT

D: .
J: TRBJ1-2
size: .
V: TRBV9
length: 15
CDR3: CASSPSTVASYGYTF
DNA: TGTGCCAGCAGCCCATCGACAGTCGCCTCCTATGGCTACACCTTC

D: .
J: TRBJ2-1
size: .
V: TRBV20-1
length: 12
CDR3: CSARGTKNEQFF
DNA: TGCAGTGCTAGGGGAACAAAAAATGAGCAGTTCTTC